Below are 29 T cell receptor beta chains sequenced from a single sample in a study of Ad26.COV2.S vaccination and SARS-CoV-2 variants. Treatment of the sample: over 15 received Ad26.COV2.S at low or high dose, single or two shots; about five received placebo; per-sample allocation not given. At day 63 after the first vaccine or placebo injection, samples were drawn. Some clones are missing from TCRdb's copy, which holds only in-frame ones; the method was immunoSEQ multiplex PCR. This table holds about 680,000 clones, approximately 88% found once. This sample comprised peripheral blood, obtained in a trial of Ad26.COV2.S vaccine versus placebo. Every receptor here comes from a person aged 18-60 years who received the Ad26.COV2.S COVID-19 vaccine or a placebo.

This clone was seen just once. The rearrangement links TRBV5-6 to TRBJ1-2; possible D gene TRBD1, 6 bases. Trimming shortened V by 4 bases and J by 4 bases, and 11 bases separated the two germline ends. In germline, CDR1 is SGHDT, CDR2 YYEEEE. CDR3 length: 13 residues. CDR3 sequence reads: CASSLQGSYGYTF. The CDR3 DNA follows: TGTGCCAGCAGCCTACAGGGTTCCTATGGCTACACCTTC.

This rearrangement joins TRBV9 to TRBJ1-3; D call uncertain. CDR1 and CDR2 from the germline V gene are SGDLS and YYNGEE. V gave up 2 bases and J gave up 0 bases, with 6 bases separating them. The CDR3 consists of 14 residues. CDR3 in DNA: TGTGCCAGCAGCGTGGACCACTCTGGAAACACCATATATTTT. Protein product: CASSVDHSGNTIYF.

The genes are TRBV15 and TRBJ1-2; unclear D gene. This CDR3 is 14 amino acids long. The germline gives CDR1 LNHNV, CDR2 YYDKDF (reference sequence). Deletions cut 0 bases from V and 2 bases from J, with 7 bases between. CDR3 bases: TGTGCCACCAGCAGAGAACCGTTGAACTATGGCTACACCTTC. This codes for CATSREPLNYGYTF.

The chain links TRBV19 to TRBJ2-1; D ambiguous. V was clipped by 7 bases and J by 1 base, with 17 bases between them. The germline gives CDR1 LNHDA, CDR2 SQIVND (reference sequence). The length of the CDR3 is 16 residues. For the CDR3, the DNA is TGTGCCAGTACCACCGATAGCCCGTCTTCCTACAATGAGCAGTTCTTC. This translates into CASTTDSPSSYNEQFF.

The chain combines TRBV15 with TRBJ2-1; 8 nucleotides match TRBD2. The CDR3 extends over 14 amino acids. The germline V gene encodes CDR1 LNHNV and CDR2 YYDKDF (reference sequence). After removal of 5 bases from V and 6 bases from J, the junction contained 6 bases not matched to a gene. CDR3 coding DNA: TGTGCCACCAGCTACGGACTAGCTAGCAATGAGCAGTTCTTC. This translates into CATSYGLASNEQFF.

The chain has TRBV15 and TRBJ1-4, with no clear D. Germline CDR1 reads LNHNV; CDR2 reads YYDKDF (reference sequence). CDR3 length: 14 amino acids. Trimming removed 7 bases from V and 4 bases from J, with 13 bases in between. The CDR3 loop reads CATNVARYNEKLFF. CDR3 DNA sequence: TGTGCCACCAACGTGGCCCGATATAATGAAAAACTGTTTTTT.

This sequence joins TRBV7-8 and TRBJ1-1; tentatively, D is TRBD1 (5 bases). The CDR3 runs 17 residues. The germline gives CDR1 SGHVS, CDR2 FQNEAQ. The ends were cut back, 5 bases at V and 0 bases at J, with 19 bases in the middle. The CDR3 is CASSHSGQGSMNTEAFF. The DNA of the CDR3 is TGTGCCAGCAGCCACTCTGGGCAGGGCTCCATGAACACTGAAGCTTTCTTT. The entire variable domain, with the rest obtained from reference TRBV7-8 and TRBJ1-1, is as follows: GAGVSQSPRYKVAKRGQDVALRCDPISGHVSLFWYQQALGQGPEFLTYFQNEAQLDKSGLPSDRFFAERPEGSVSTLKIQRTQQEDSAVYLCASSHSGQGSMNTEAFFGQGTRLTVV.

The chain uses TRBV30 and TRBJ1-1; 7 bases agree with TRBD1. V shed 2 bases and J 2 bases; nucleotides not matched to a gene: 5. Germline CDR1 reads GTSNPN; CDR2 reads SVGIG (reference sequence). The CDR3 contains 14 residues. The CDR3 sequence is CAWSQRGGNTEAFF. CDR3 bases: TGTGCCTGGAGTCAGAGAGGGGGCAACACTGAAGCTTTCTTT.

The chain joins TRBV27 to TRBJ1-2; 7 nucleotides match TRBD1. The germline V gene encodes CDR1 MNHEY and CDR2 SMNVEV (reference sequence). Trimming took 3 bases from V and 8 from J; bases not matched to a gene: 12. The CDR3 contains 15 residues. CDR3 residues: CASSLTMDRLSGYTF. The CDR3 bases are TGTGCCAGCAGTTTGACGATGGACAGGTTGAGCGGCTACACCTTC.

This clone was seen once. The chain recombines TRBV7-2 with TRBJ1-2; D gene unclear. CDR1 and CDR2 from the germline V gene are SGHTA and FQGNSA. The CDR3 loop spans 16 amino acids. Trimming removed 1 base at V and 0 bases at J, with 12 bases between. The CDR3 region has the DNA TGTGCCAGCAGCTTAGTGGCCCCTCTGTCTAACTATGGCTACACCTTC. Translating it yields CASSLVAPLSNYGYTF.

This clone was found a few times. The CDR3 here is CASSEAPMTSGSYEQYF. The CDR3 nucleotides are TGTGCCAGCAGTGAAGCGCCGATGACTAGCGGGAGCTACGAGCAGTACTTC. This sequence joins TRBV2 and TRBJ2-7; 12 positions agree with TRBD2. CDR3 length: 17 amino acids. Germline trimming cut 0 bases from V and 3 bases from J; bases unmatched to any gene: 6. Germline-derived CDR1 and CDR2 are SNHLY and FYNNEI.

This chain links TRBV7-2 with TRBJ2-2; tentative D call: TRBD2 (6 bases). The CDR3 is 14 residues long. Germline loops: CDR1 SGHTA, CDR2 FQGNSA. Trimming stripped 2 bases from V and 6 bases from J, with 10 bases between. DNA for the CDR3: TGTGCCAGCAGCTTAAAGTGGGGGGCCGGGGAGCTGTTTTTT. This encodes CASSLKWGAGELFF.

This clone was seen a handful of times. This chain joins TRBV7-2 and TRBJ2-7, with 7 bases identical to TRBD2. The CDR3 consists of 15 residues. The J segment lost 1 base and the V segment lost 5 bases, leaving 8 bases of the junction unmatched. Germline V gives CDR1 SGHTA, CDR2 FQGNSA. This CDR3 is CASSEQREVSYEQYF. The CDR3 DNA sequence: TGTGCCAGCAGCGAACAGCGGGAAGTTTCCTACGAGCAGTACTTC. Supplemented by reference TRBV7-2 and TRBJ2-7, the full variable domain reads GAGVSQSPSNKVTEKGKDVELRCDPISGHTALYWYRQSLGQGLEFLIYFQGNSAPDKSGLPSDRFSAERTGGSVSTLTIQRTQQEDSAVYLCASSEQREVSYEQYFGPGTRLTVT.

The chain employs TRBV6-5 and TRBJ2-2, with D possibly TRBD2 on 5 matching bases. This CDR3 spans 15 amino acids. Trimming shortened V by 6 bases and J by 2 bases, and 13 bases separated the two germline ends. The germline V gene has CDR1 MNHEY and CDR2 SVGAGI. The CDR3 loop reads CASSPAVANTGELFF. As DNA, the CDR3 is TGTGCCAGCAGCCCAGCGGTTGCTAACACCGGGGAGCTGTTTTTT.

In DNA form, the CDR3 reads TGTGCCAGCAGCCCGGGACAGGGGGGACCCTATAGCAATCAGCCCCAGCATTTT. Encoded protein: CASSPGQGGPYSNQPQHF. J is TRBJ1-5 and V is TRBV7-2; 11 positions match TRBD1. From germline, CDR1 is SGHTA and CDR2 FQGNSA. The CDR3 is 18 residues long. After removal of 5 bases from V and 0 bases from J, the junction contained 9 bases not matched to a gene.

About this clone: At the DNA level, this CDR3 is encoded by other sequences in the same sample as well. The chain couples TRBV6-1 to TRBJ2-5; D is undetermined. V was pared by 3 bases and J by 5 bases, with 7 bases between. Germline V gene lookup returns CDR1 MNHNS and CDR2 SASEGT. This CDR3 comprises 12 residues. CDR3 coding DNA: TGTGCCAGCAGTGATTCCTGGGAGACCCAGTACTTC. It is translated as CASSDSWETQYF.

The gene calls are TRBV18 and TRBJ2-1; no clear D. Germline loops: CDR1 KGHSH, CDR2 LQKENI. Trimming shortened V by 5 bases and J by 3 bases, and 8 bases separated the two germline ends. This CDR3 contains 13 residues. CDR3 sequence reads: CASSVASYNEQFF. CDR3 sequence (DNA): TGTGCCAGCTCAGTTGCTAGCTACAATGAGCAGTTCTTC.

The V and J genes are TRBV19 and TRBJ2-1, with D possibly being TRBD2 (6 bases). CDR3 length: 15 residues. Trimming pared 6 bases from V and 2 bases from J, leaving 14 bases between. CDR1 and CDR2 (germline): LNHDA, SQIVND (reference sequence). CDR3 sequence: CASRGGAPAYNEQFF. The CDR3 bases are TGTGCCAGTAGAGGAGGGGCCCCGGCCTACAATGAGCAGTTCTTC.

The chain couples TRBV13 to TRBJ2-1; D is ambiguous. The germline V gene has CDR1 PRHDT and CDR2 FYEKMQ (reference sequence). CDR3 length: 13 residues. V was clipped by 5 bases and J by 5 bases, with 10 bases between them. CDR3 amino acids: CASSPPRDNEQFF. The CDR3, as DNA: TGTGCCAGCAGCCCCCCACGGGACAATGAGCAGTTCTTC.

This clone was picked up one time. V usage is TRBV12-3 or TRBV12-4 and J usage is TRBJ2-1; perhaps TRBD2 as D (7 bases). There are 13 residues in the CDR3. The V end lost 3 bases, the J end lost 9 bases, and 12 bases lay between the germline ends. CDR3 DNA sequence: TGTGCCAGCAGTTTTAAAGGGGGGGTTGAGCAGTTCTTC. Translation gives CASSFKGGVEQFF.

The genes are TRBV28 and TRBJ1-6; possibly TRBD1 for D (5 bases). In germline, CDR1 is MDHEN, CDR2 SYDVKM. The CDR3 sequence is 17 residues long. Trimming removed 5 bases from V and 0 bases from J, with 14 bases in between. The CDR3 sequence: CASSPWGGSSYNSPLHF. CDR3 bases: TGTGCCAGCAGTCCCTGGGGGGGGAGCTCCTATAATTCACCCCTCCACTTT.

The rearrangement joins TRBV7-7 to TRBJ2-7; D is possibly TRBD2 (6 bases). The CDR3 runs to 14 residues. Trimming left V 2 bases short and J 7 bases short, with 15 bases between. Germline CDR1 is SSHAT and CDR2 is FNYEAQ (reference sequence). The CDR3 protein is CASSLNSGSGEQYF. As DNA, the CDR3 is TGTGCCAGCAGCTTAAATAGCGGATCCGGGGAGCAGTACTTC.

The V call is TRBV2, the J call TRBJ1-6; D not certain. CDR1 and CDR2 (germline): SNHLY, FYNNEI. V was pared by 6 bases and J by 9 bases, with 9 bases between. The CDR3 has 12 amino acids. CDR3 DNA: TGTGCCAGCAGCCCCCAAAGTTCACCCCTCCACTTT. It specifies CASSPQSSPLHF.

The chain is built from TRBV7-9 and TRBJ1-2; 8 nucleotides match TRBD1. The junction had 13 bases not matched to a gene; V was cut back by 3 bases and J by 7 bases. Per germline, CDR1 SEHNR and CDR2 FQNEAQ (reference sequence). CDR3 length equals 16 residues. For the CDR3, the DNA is TGTGCCAGCAGCTTTATGGGGATAGACAGGGGACGTGGCTACACCTTC. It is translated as CASSFMGIDRGRGYTF.

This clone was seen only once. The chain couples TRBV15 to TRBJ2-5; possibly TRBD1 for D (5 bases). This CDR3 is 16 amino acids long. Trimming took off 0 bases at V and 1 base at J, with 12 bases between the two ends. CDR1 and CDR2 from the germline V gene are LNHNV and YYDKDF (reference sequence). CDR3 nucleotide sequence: TGTGCCACCAGCAGAGATAACCCTGGGGCCCAAGAGACCCAGTACTTC. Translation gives CATSRDNPGAQETQYF.

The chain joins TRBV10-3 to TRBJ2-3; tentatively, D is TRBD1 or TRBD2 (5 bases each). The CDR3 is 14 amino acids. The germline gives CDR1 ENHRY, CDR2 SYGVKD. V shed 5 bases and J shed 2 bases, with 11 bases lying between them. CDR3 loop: CAISRDLYTDTQYF. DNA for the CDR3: TGTGCCATCAGTAGGGACCTCTACACAGATACGCAGTATTTT.

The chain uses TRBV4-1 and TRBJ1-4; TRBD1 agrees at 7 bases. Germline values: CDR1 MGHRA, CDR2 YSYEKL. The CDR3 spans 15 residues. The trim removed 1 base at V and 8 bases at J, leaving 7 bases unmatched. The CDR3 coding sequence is TGCGCCAGCAGCCAAGGGGACAGAAACAACGAAAAACTGTTTTTT. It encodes CASSQGDRNNEKLFF.

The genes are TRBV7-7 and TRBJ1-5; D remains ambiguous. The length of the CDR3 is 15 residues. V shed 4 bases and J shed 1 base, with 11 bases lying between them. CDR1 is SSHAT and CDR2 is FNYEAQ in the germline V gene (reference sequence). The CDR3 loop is CASSSVGLSNQPQHF. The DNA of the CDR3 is TGTGCCAGCAGCTCTGTGGGCCTGAGCAATCAGCCCCAGCATTTT.

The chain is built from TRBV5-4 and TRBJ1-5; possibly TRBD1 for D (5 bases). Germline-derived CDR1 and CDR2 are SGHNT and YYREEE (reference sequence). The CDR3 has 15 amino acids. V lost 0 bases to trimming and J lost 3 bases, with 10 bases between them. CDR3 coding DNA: TGTGCCAGCAGCTTGGGGGGACGGGACAATCAGCCCCAGCATTTT. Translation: CASSLGGRDNQPQHF.